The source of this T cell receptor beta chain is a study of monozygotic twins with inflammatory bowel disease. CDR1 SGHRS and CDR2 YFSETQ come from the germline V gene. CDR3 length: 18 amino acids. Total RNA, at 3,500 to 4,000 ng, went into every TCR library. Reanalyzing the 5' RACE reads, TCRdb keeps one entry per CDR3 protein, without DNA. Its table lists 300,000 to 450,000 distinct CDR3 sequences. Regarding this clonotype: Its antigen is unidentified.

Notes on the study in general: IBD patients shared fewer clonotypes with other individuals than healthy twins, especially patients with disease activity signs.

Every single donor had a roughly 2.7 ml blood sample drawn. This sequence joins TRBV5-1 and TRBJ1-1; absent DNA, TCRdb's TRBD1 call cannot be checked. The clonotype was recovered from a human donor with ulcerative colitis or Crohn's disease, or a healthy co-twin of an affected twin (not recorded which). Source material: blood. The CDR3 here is CASSLVGTGLAMNTEAFF.